What follows are 27 T cell receptor beta chains derived from one specimen sequenced in a study of regulatory T cells in long-lasting Graves disease. Both iRepertoire HTBI primers and Arm-PCR of CDR3 regions were used to build the TCR beta libraries. MiXCR, applied by TCRdb to the multiplex PCR reads, yields one record per CDR3 protein. The data hold under 450,000 distinct CDR3 sequences, with about 17% observed a single time. Time point: newly diagnosed GD, antithyroid drugs for less than 3 months. From RNA extracted from PBMCs, the TCR library was made. These data also formed part of another study, on T cells in Graves' hyperthyroidism and ophthalmopathy.

Source: peripheral blood mononuclear cells (PBMCs), taken at new diagnosis, from a patient treated with antithyroid drugs. The origin of the receptors is a woman under 30 with Graves disease.

This clonotype was counted once. At one end, the junction sequence differs from germline, possibly due to a read error. The rearrangement uses TRBV9 and TRBJ2-2, with 13 positions matching TRBD2. Germline assignment: CDR1 SGDLS and CDR2 YYNGEE. The CDR3 covers 18 residues. CDR3 sequence: CAGSSRTSGSRWAGELFF. CDR3 in DNA: TGTGCCGGCAGCTCGCGGACTAGCGGGAGTCGGTGGGCCGGGGAGCTGTTTTTT.

This clonotype was detected ten times or more. This chain connects TRBV11-2 to TRBJ2-5; the D call may be TRBD1 or TRBD2 (6 bases each). Germline V lookup: CDR1 SGHAT, CDR2 FQNNGV. This CDR3 is built from 16 residues. Deletions cut 1 base from V and 5 bases from J, with 17 bases between. The CDR3 loop reads CASSLGEGGREETQYF. CDR3 sequence (DNA): TGTGCCAGCAGCTTAGGAGAGGGGGGAAGGGAGGAGACCCAGTACTTC.

At least ten counts were recorded for this clonotype. The rearrangement uses TRBV28 and TRBJ2-7; D call uncertain. Germline values: CDR1 MDHEN, CDR2 SYDVKM. Deletions cut 5 bases from V and 6 bases from J, with 17 bases between. The CDR3 sequence is 14 residues long. CDR3 in amino acids: CASSISTSGREQYF. CDR3 coding DNA: TGTGCCAGCAGTATTTCCACCTCAGGACGCGAGCAGTACTTC. The entire variable domain, with the rest obtained from reference TRBV28 and TRBJ2-7, is as follows: DVKVTQSSRYLVKRTGEKVFLECVQDMDHENMFWYRQDPGLGLRLIYFSYDVKMKEKGDIPEGYSVSREKKERFSLILESASTNQTSMYLCASSISTSGREQYFGPGTRLTVT.

This clonotype was seen at least ten times. CDR3 sequence: CASRHPRTGASTDTQYF. CDR3 DNA: TGTGCCAGCAGGCATCCGCGGACAGGCGCTAGCACAGATACGCAGTATTTT. The chain combines TRBV12-3 or TRBV12-4 with TRBJ2-3, with 7 bases fitting TRBD1. This CDR3 region has 17 residues. With 6 bases clipped from V and 0 bases from J, the junction kept 12 bases outside the gene matches.

The sample holds many counts of this clonotype. The rearrangement joins TRBV28 to TRBJ1-1, with TRBD1 identical over 8 bases. CDR1 is MDHEN and CDR2 is SYDVKM in the germline V gene. This CDR3 spans 16 amino acids. The junction had 12 bases not matched to a gene; V was cut back by 6 bases and J by 3 bases. The CDR3 DNA reads as TGTGCCAGCAGCTCGACAGGGGACAACTGGGACACTGAAGCTTTCTTT. It translates to CASSSTGDNWDTEAFF.

This chain connects TRBV28 to TRBJ1-6; D might be TRBD1 (5 bases). The germline V and J ends were trimmed by 3 bases and 7 bases, with 10 bases remaining between them. CDR3 length: 14 residues. Germline values: CDR1 MDHEN, CDR2 SYDVKM. CDR3 loop: CASSLHRKNSPLHF. CDR3 nucleotide sequence: TGTGCCAGCAGTTTGCACAGGAAAAATTCACCCCTCCACTTT. The full variable domain, in which reference TRBV28 and TRBJ1-6 provide the parts outside the CDR3, is DVKVTQSSRYLVKRTGEKVFLECVQDMDHENMFWYRQDPGLGLRLIYFSYDVKMKEKGDIPEGYSVSREKKERFSLILESASTNQTSMYLCASSLHRKNSPLHFGNGTRLTVT.

The gene calls are TRBV27 and TRBJ2-7; 9 positions match TRBD2. V was clipped by 3 bases and J by 4 bases; unmatched bases: 4. Germline V gives CDR1 MNHEY, CDR2 SMNVEV (reference sequence). This CDR3 is built from 14 residues. The CDR3 protein is CASSFGTSRYEQYF. The CDR3 coding sequence is TGTGCCAGCAGTTTCGGGACTAGCCGGTACGAGCAGTACTTC.

Ten or more counts support this clonotype. The V call is TRBV15, the J call TRBJ2-3, with D possibly being TRBD1 (6 bases). Germline V gives CDR1 LNHNV, CDR2 YYDKDF (reference sequence). Deletions cut 0 bases from V and 1 base from J, with 11 bases between. CDR3 length: 16 residues. CDR3 nucleotide sequence: TGTGCCACCAGCAGAGATCTCAGGGGACGCACAGATACGCAGTATTTT. The encoded protein is CATSRDLRGRTDTQYF. The full variable domain, with the rest looked up from reference TRBV15 and TRBJ2-3, is DAMVIQNPRYQVTQFGKPVTLSCSQTLNHNVMYWYQQKSSQAPKLLFHYYDKDFNNEADTPDNFQSRRPNTSFCFLDIRSPGLGDTAMYLCATSRDLRGRTDTQYFGPGTRLTVL.

This clonotype occurred a few times. This chain connects TRBV6-1 to TRBJ1-2; D gene ambiguous. The CDR3 length is 12 residues. Germline V CDR1 and CDR2: MNHNS, SASEGT. Trimming stripped 8 bases from V and 8 bases from J, with 15 bases between. Written as DNA, the CDR3 is TGTGCCAGCGGACGCTCTTTGGGAGGCTACACCTTC. This gives the protein CASGRSLGGYTF.

This clonotype was seen many times. V usage is TRBV18 and J usage is TRBJ2-1, with TRBD2 identical over 11 bases. The J segment lost 0 bases and the V segment lost 9 bases, leaving 13 bases of the junction unmatched. CDR1 and CDR2 (germline): KGHSH, LQKENI. The CDR3 has 18 amino acids. The CDR3 here is CASTPRTSGLSSYNEQFF. The CDR3 DNA reads TGTGCCAGTACGCCGAGGACTAGCGGGTTAAGCTCCTACAATGAGCAGTTCTTC. Variable domain in full (rest from reference TRBV18 and TRBJ2-1): NAGVMQNPRHLVRRRGQEARLRCSPMKGHSHVYWYRQLPEEGLKFMVYLQKENIIDESGMPKERFSAEFPKEGPSILRIQQVVRGDSAAYFCASTPRTSGLSSYNEQFFGPGTRLTVL.

This clonotype was seen at least ten times. V and J are TRBV14 and TRBJ2-7, with 7 positions matching TRBD1. J gave up 1 base and V 4 bases, and 7 bases lay outside the gene matches. This CDR3 has 15 amino acids. Germline V lookup: CDR1 SGHDN, CDR2 FVKESK. The CDR3 reads CASSRATGLSYEQYF. In DNA, the CDR3 is TGTGCCAGCAGCCGAGCGACAGGGCTTTCCTACGAGCAGTACTTC.

This clonotype was found many times. The CDR3 sequence is CASSPGTGGYQETQYF. Here the CDR3 DNA reads TGCGCCAGCAGCCCGGGGACAGGGGGATACCAAGAGACCCAGTACTTC. The chain uses TRBV5-1 and TRBJ2-5; 11 bases line up with TRBD1. Germline trimming cut 4 bases from V and 0 bases from J; bases unmatched to any gene: 5. The CDR3 extends over 16 amino acids. Germline V gives CDR1 SGHRS, CDR2 YFSETQ.

This clonotype appeared a few times. The chain is built from TRBV2 and TRBJ1-5; perhaps TRBD1 as D (5 bases). CDR3 length: 11 residues. Germline V gene data show CDR1 as SNHLY and CDR2 as FYNNEI. V was trimmed by 8 bases and J by 11 bases, leaving 13 bases between them. CDR3 bases: TGTGCCAGCGCCTCCGAACAGGCCCAGCATTTT. Translating it yields CASASEQAQHF.

This clonotype was observed many times. The gene calls are TRBV27 and TRBJ1-1, with D possibly TRBD1 on 5 matching bases. V was cut by 6 bases and J by 0 bases, with 8 bases left in between. Germline V gene data show CDR1 as MNHEY and CDR2 as SMNVEV (reference sequence). CDR3 length equals 13 residues. This CDR3 is CASRDTVNTEAFF. The CDR3 DNA reads as TGTGCCAGCAGGGACACCGTGAACACTGAAGCTTTCTTT.

The J gene is TRBJ2-6, the V gene TRBV7-6, with no clear D. CDR1 is SGHVS, CDR2 FNYEAQ, per germline. V lost 7 bases to trimming and J lost 0 bases, with 10 bases between them. The CDR3 runs 15 residues. The CDR3 DNA follows: TGTGCCAGCACCAAGGAGACCTCTGGGGCCAACGTCCTGACTTTC. Protein sequence: CASTKETSGANVLTF.

The chain carries TRBV28 and TRBJ2-7, with D tentatively TRBD1 (6 bases). CDR3 length: 18 amino acids. The germline V gene encodes CDR1 MDHEN and CDR2 SYDVKM. Trimming cost V 4 bases and J 5 bases, with 27 bases left between them. CDR3 nucleotide sequence: TGTGCCAGCAGTTCTATCTACTACCAGGACAGTCTAAGGAACGAGCAGTACTTC. Its translation is CASSSIYYQDSLRNEQYF. Using reference TRBV28 and TRBJ2-7 for the parts outside the CDR3, the full variable domain is DVKVTQSSRYLVKRTGEKVFLECVQDMDHENMFWYRQDPGLGLRLIYFSYDVKMKEKGDIPEGYSVSREKKERFSLILESASTNQTSMYLCASSSIYYQDSLRNEQYFGPGTRLTVT.

This clonotype was seen a handful of times. A clone one base away is much larger, so this may be a read error. The genes are TRBV28 and TRBJ2-4, with a weak D call TRBD2 (5 bases). The CDR3 contains 15 residues. In germline, CDR1 is MDHEN, CDR2 SYDVKM. CDR3 region: CASSLGVLAKNIRYF. The DNA for the CDR3 is TGTGCCAGCAGTTTAGGGGTGCTAGCCAAAAACATTCGGTACTTC.

This clonotype has more than one count but fewer than ten. This chain uses TRBV30 with TRBJ2-4; 7 positions match TRBD1. The V and J ends lost 3 bases and 2 bases, in that order; junction bases with no gene match: 10. This CDR3 has 16 residues. Germline loops: CDR1 GTSNPN, CDR2 SVGIG (reference sequence). The CDR3 nucleotides are TGTGCCTGGAGCGAGGGGGCAGGGGTCACCAAAAACATTCAGTACTTC. It encodes CAWSEGAGVTKNIQYF.

This clonotype came up a few times. J is TRBJ1-4 and V is TRBV7-9, with 9 nucleotides matching TRBD1. From germline, CDR1 is SEHNR and CDR2 FQNEAQ (reference sequence). J was trimmed by 3 bases and V by 3 bases; bases with no gene match: 17. This CDR3 has 20 amino acids. CDR3 amino acids: CASSFGVTGGRLPPNEKLFF. The CDR3 DNA reads as TGTGCCAGCAGCTTTGGGGTTACAGGGGGCCGACTTCCTCCTAATGAAAAACTGTTTTTT.

V is TRBV7-9 and J is TRBJ2-7, with TRBD2 matching over 7 bases. This CDR3 has 14 residues. The J segment lost 2 bases and the V segment lost 5 bases, leaving 6 bases of the junction unmatched. Germline lookup yields CDR1 SEHNR and CDR2 FQNEAQ (reference sequence). The CDR3 sequence is CASSVTSATYEQYF. CDR3 in DNA: TGTGCCAGCAGCGTAACTAGCGCGACCTACGAGCAGTACTTC.

This clonotype was seen repeatedly, ten times or more. V gene TRBV20-1 combines with J gene TRBJ2-1, with 10 bases lining up with TRBD2. The CDR3 is 14 residues long. The ends lost 6 bases at V and 8 bases at J; junction bases unmatched: 10. From germline, CDR1 is DFQATT and CDR2 SNEGSKA (reference sequence). CDR3 nucleotides: TGCAGTGCGTTAGCGGGAGGCCTCCCCCATGAGCAGTTCTTC. Protein product: CSALAGGLPHEQFF.

This clonotype was observed at least ten times. The chain has TRBV9 and TRBJ2-3; D is possibly TRBD2 (7 bases). With 4 bases removed from V and 0 bases from J, the gap between germline ends came to 15 bases. The CDR3 runs 16 residues. Germline V gene data show CDR1 as SGDLS and CDR2 as YYNGEE. CDR3 amino acids: CASSPSGGASTDTQYF. As DNA, the CDR3 is TGTGCCAGCAGCCCATCGGGGGGCGCTAGCACAGATACGCAGTATTTT.

Many counts were recorded for this clonotype. The chain has TRBV11-2 and TRBJ2-1; D is unclear. Germline V lookup: CDR1 SGHAT, CDR2 FQNNGV. Trimming took 0 bases from V and 0 from J, leaving 3 bases between them. The CDR3 is 14 residues long. CDR3 sequence: CASSLERSYNEQFF. In DNA, the CDR3 is TGTGCCAGCAGCTTAGAACGCTCCTACAATGAGCAGTTCTTC.

This clonotype occurred many times. This sequence joins TRBV7-3 and TRBJ2-2; D possibly matches TRBD1 or TRBD2 (5 bases each). Germline CDR1 and CDR2: SGHTA and FQGTGA. V shed 5 bases and J shed 5 bases, with 9 bases lying between them. This CDR3 comprises 13 residues. DNA for the CDR3: TGTGCCAGCAGCCCGGGACGTACCGGGGAGCTGTTTTTT. Its protein product is CASSPGRTGELFF.

Ten or more counts support this clonotype. The chain's CDR3 is CASSPGADTQYF. The CDR3 DNA reads TGTGCCAGCTCACCAGGGGCTGATACGCAGTATTTT. The genes are TRBV18 and TRBJ2-3; perhaps TRBD1 as D (5 bases). The CDR3 is 12 residues long. The V gene's germline CDR1 is KGHSH and CDR2 LQKENI. V was trimmed by 2 bases and J by 6 bases, leaving 6 bases between them.

The sample holds many counts of this clonotype. The J gene is TRBJ2-5, the V gene TRBV10-2, with 14 bases aligning to TRBD2. CDR3 length: 15 residues. Germline V gene sequence: CDR1 WSHSY, CDR2 SAAADI. V dropped 6 bases and J dropped 4; count of bases not matched to a gene: 4. The CDR3, as DNA: TGCGCCAGCAGGGGACTAGCGGGAGCATCAGAGACCCAGTACTTC. This encodes CASRGLAGASETQYF.

V is TRBV28 and J is TRBJ2-1, with D perhaps TRBD2 (7 bases). The CDR3 length is 17 residues. Trimming cost V 1 base and J 8 bases, with 21 bases left between them. The germline CDR1 and CDR2 sequences are MDHEN and SYDVKM. CDR3 DNA: TGTGCCAGCAGTTTATTGGGGGGGGGGCAGCGAGGGGATGAGCAGTTCTTC. Amino acids: CASSLLGGGQRGDEQFF.